These 18 T cell receptor beta chains were sequenced from one sample in a study of blood T cell repertoires in COVID-19. Sequencing was performed with immunoSEQ multiplex PCR; in TCRdb, only in-frame clones are kept and a portion is missing. In the table there are roughly 350,000 clones, roughly 90% of which are singletons. Input material: PBMCs or T cells enriched from blood (not recorded which). The receptors originated from a woman aged 25 to 39 who had recovered from COVID-19.

This clone was seen once. The chain carries TRBV7-2 and TRBJ2-5; D gene unclear. CDR3 size: 13 residues. V gave up 3 bases and J gave up 2 bases, with 7 bases separating them. Germline V gene lookup returns CDR1 SGHTA and CDR2 FQGNSA. CDR3 nucleotide sequence: TGTGCCAGCAGCTTTTCCGAGCAAGAGACCCAGTACTTC. This translates into CASSFSEQETQYF.

This chain joins TRBV10-3 and TRBJ1-2; a possible D gene is TRBD1 (5 bases). Trimming shortened V by 1 base and J by 2 bases, and 11 bases separated the two germline ends. CDR3 length equals 15 residues. The germline V gene has CDR1 ENHRY and CDR2 SYGVKD. In nucleotides, the CDR3 is TGTGCCATCAGTGAGTTTGTAGGGGCGAACTATGGCTACACCTTC. Protein sequence: CAISEFVGANYGYTF.

V usage is TRBV19 and J usage is TRBJ2-1; no clear D. Germline V CDR1 and CDR2: LNHDA, SQIVND (reference sequence). Between the trimmed V and J ends, which lost 2 bases and 10 bases, there was a span of 12 bases. The length of the CDR3 is 13 residues. In DNA form, the CDR3 reads TGTGCCAGTAGTATACCTCCTCGCCGGGAGCAGTTCTTC. Its protein is CASSIPPRREQFF.

The CDR3 is CAWSGGGFGQPQHF. The CDR3 coding sequence is TGTGCCTGGAGTGGTGGCGGCTTCGGACAGCCCCAGCATTTT. The gene calls are TRBV30 and TRBJ1-5, with unresolved D. Germline-derived CDR1 and CDR2 are GTSNPN and SVGIG (reference sequence). The CDR3 runs 14 residues. Trimming cost V 1 base and J 7 bases, with 14 bases left between them. Filled out from reference TRBV30 and TRBJ1-5, the complete variable domain reads SQTIHQWPATLVQPVGSPLSLECTVEGTSNPNLYWYRQAAGRGLQLLFYSVGIGQISSEVPQNLSASRPQDRQFILSSKKLLLSDSGFYLCAWSGGGFGQPQHFGDGTRLSIL.

This sequence joins TRBV11-2 and TRBJ2-7, with D unresolved. V lost 0 bases, J lost 3 bases, and 18 bases lay in between. The CDR3 is 17 residues long. In germline, CDR1 is SGHAT, CDR2 FQNNGV. The CDR3 loop is CASSLERGHHRYYEQYF. The DNA of the CDR3 is TGTGCCAGCAGCTTAGAACGAGGCCATCACCGATACTACGAGCAGTACTTC.

The chain recombines TRBV12-3 or TRBV12-4 with TRBJ2-7; a possible D gene is TRBD2 (5 bases). V lost 6 bases to trimming and J lost 6 bases, with 12 bases between them. This CDR3 has 12 residues. The CDR3 reads CASSLLGSEQYF. The CDR3 DNA is TGTGCCAGCAGCCTACTAGGAAGCGAGCAGTACTTC.

The J gene is TRBJ2-7, the V gene TRBV14, with 7 bases that match TRBD2. CDR1 is SGHDN, CDR2 FVKESK, per germline. The ends lost 0 bases at V and 2 bases at J; junction bases unmatched: 4. CDR3 length equals 15 residues. Written as DNA, the CDR3 is TGTGCCAGCAGCCAAGATCGGGGGGAGGCCTACGAGCAGTACTTC. Translating it yields CASSQDRGEAYEQYF.

The rearrangement links TRBV18 to TRBJ1-1, with 7 bases fitting TRBD1. With V trimmed by 6 bases and J by 4 bases, 2 bases remained unmatched. The germline CDR1 and CDR2 sequences are KGHSH and LQKENI. The CDR3 loop spans 12 amino acids. CDR3 coding DNA: TGTGCCAGCTCCCAGGGGGTCACTGAAGCTTTCTTT. Encoded protein: CASSQGVTEAFF. Variable domain in full (rest from reference TRBV18 and TRBJ1-1): NAGVMQNPRHLVRRRGQEARLRCSPMKGHSHVYWYRQLPEEGLKFMVYLQKENIIDESGMPKERFSAEFPKEGPSILRIQQVVRGDSAAYFCASSQGVTEAFFGQGTRLTVV.

This chain joins TRBV28 and TRBJ2-7, with 7 bases matching TRBD2. From germline, CDR1 is MDHEN and CDR2 SYDVKM. The CDR3 is made up of 13 amino acids. V gave up 6 bases and J gave up 4 bases; unmatched junction bases: 6. CDR3 sequence (DNA): TGTGCCAGCAGGGAGACCGGGAGGTACGAGCAGTACTTC. Translating gives CASRETGRYEQYF.

This chain uses TRBV18 with TRBJ2-1, with a tentative D call TRBD1 (6 bases). V was pared by 3 bases and J by 7 bases, with 7 bases between. The CDR3 has 12 amino acids. Germline-derived CDR1 and CDR2 are KGHSH and LQKENI. CDR3 amino acids: CASSPDRNEQFF. CDR3 sequence (DNA): TGTGCCAGCTCACCGGACAGAAATGAGCAGTTCTTC.

J is TRBJ2-7 and V is TRBV25-1; D gene ambiguous. The CDR3 extends over 14 amino acids. Germline V lookup: CDR1 MGHDK, CDR2 SYGVNS. Trimming pared 1 base from V and 5 bases from J, leaving 12 bases between. CDR3 nucleotides: TGTGCCAGCAGTGAATCAGTCAGGCTAAACGAGCAGTACTTC. It codes for CASSESVRLNEQYF.

This clone was seen a single time. The rearrangement uses TRBV29-1 and TRBJ1-2; D is possibly TRBD1 (5 bases). Germline values: CDR1 SQVTM, CDR2 ANQGSEA. The CDR3 contains 11 residues. With 5 bases removed from V and 7 bases from J, the gap between germline ends came to 11 bases. The CDR3 is CSVIWGGGYTF. The CDR3 coding sequence is TGCAGCGTTATCTGGGGGGGTGGCTACACCTTC.

This clone was seen once. V is TRBV21-1 and J is TRBJ2-7; the D segment call TRBD2 is taken from the table without a DNA check. TRBV21-1 is assigned pseudogene status. This CDR3 comprises 17 residues. In DNA, the CDR3 is TGTGCCAGCAGCAAAAGCCCGGGGCTAGCGGGTGCCTACGAGCAGTACTTC. This codes for CASSKSPGLAGAYEQYF.

The CDR3 sequence: CASSIAAGGAGGPDEQFF. The CDR3 nucleotides read TGTGCCAGTAGTATTGCGGCGGGGGGTGCGGGAGGGCCGGATGAGCAGTTCTTC. The V gene is TRBV19, the J gene TRBJ2-1; 9 positions agree with TRBD2. In germline, CDR1 is LNHDA, CDR2 SQIVND (reference sequence). CDR3 length: 18 residues. V dropped 3 bases and J dropped 8; count of bases not matched to a gene: 17.

The V gene is TRBV9, the J gene TRBJ1-3; the D is unclear. Trimming stripped 0 bases from V and 0 bases from J, with 10 bases between. Germline V gene data show CDR1 as SGDLS and CDR2 as YYNGEE. The CDR3 has 16 residues. CDR3 sequence (DNA): TGTGCCAGCAGCGTAGATCCAGGCCTCTCTGGAAACACCATATATTTT. Its translation: CASSVDPGLSGNTIYF.

V is TRBV2 and J is TRBJ1-6; possible D gene TRBD1, 6 bases. Germline V gene sequence: CDR1 SNHLY, CDR2 FYNNEI. The CDR3 contains 13 residues. Trimming cost V 7 bases and J 7 bases, with 11 bases left between them. The CDR3 protein is CASTGRGNSPLHF. The CDR3 DNA sequence: TGTGCCAGCACGGGCAGGGGAAATTCACCCCTCCACTTT.

V gene TRBV27 combines with J gene TRBJ2-7, with D maybe TRBD1 (6 bases). Germline V lookup: CDR1 MNHEY, CDR2 SMNVEV (reference sequence). The CDR3 loop spans 11 amino acids. V was pared by 4 bases and J by 9 bases, with 10 bases between. The chain's CDR3 is CASSSQGGQYF. CDR3 sequence (DNA): TGTGCCAGCAGTTCCCAAGGGGGGCAGTACTTC.

V gene TRBV2 combines with J gene TRBJ1-3; D is ambiguous. Germline V gene lookup returns CDR1 SNHLY and CDR2 FYNNEI. This CDR3 has 14 amino acids. V lost 4 bases and J 2 bases, leaving 9 bases between the germline ends. The CDR3 spells CASSVGGPGNTIYF. The CDR3 nucleotides are TGTGCCAGCAGTGTAGGAGGGCCTGGAAACACCATATATTTT. The full variable domain, with the rest looked up from reference TRBV2 and TRBJ1-3, is EPEVTQTPSHQVTQMGQEVILRCVPISNHLYFYWYRQILGQKVEFLVSFYNNEISEKSEIFDDQFSVERPDGSNFTLKIRSTKLEDSAMYFCASSVGGPGNTIYFGEGSWLTVV.